The TCR beta chain under discussion was sequenced for a study of blood T cell repertoires in COVID-19. Study in general: The United States, Italy and Spain were the sources of the acute and convalescent COVID-19 samples. T cells, B-cell-depleted T cells, or PBMCs provided the cDNA or gDNA that served as material.

Per the authors' pipeline: Estimates of nucleated cell counts were drawn from the amplification of reference gene primers. TCRdb's copy holds only in-frame clones and misses some; the assay was immunoSEQ multiplex PCR. That table is the source of V, J and clone size, and D and trimming were worked out from the DNA. The table records around 64,000 clones, less than 90% of them present only once. V shed 3 bases and J shed 3 bases, with 12 bases lying between them. The germline V gene encodes CDR1 LGHNT and CDR2 FRNRAP. This CDR3 is built from 16 residues. V gene TRBV12-5 combines with J gene TRBJ1-6; D possibly corresponds to TRBD1 (6 bases). The sample consisted of peripheral blood. This TCR derives from an elderly man in a cohort sampled during active COVID-19. CDR3 bases: TGTGCTAGTGGTTTCCTCCGGGACAACTATAATTCACCCCTCCACTTT. Translated, it gives CASGFLRDNYNSPLHF.